This TCR beta chain was sequenced in a study of siplizumab effects on memory and regulatory T cells. The protocol was immunoSEQ multiplex PCR, while the TCRdb copy is restricted to in-frame clones and leaves out a portion. The sample carries 100,000 or so clones, 90% to 95% recorded once. The V gene's germline CDR1 is MGHDK and CDR2 SYGVNS. This CDR3 comprises 15 residues. V was shortened by 6 bases and J by 2 bases, with 16 bases between the two germline ends. The V and J genes are TRBV25-1 and TRBJ2-5; D is unresolved. Sequencing input: CD4+ T cells sorted from blood. This receptor was identified in a human donor in good health. The CDR3 reads CASSNARPIQETQYF. The CDR3 DNA follows: TGTGCCAGCAGCAACGCCAGACCGATTCAAGAGACCCAGTACTTC.